This T cell receptor (beta chain) was documented in a study of blood T cell repertoires in COVID-19. The wider study: Sample material is recorded as cDNA or gDNA derived from T cells, B-cell-depleted T cells, or PBMCs.

Assay: immunoSEQ multiplex PCR; the TCRdb copy retains only in-frame clones and omits some. Of around 100,000 clones in the sample, approximately 85% were seen once. This clone came up once. The CDR3 is made up of 13 amino acids. V was pared by 7 bases and J by 5 bases, with 14 bases between. The receptor was derived from a woman aged 60-75 years with acute or convalescent COVID-19. Sequenced input: peripheral blood. This sequence joins TRBV23-1 and TRBJ2-5; D ambiguous. TRBV23-1 is sorted into the ORF group, with uncertain function. The DNA of the CDR3 is TGCGCCAGCATCTCAAGAGGTGGGGAGACCCAGTACTTC. Residues: CASISRGGETQYF.